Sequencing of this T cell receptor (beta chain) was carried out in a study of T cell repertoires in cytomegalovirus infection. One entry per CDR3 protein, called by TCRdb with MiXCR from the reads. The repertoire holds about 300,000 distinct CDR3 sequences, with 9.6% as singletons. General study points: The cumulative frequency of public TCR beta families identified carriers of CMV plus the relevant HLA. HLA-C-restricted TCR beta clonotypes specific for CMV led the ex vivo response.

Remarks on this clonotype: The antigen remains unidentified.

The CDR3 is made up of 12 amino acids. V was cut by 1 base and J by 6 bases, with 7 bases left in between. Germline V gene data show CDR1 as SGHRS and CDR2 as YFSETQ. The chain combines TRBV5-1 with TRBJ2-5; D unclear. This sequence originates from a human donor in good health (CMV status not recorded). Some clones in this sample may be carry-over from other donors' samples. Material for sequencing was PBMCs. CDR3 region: CASSLNTKTQYF. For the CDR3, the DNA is TGCGCCAGCAGCTTGAATACAAAGACCCAGTACTTC.